This T cell receptor (beta chain) was recorded in a study of blood T cell repertoires in COVID-19. Germline V gives CDR1 MDHEN, CDR2 SYDVKM. CDR3 length: 15 residues. V was trimmed by 6 bases and J by 6 bases, leaving 18 bases between them. Produced via immunoSEQ multiplex PCR; TCRdb's table is partial and in-frame only. Here the sample spans around 200,000 clones, around 88% being singletons. V and J are TRBV28 and TRBJ2-1; D uncertain. Sequenced: peripheral blood. The receptor comes from a man between 50 and 59 years old with active or convalescent COVID-19. CDR3 sequence: CASSLTRWSGNEQFF. DNA for the CDR3: TGTGCCAGCAGCTTAACCCGCTGGTCGGGCAATGAGCAGTTCTTC.